The 21 T cell receptor beta chains given below trace back to one sample, sequenced in a study of beta chain features in type 1 diabetes. The sequenced template was cDNA made from the entire isolated RNA. TCRdb's table, derived via immunoSEQ multiplex PCR, lists solely in-frame clones and lacks some. The sample lists 240,000 or so clones; roughly 70% were seen once. Sequenced input: naive CD4+ T cells from blood. These receptor sequences come from a man aged 25 to 40 in good health.

The rearrangement joins TRBV18 to TRBJ2-5; no definite D call. From germline, CDR1 is KGHSH and CDR2 LQKENI. The ends were cut back, 2 bases at V and 3 bases at J, with 7 bases in the middle. The CDR3 covers 13 residues. CDR3 amino acids: CASSPSQEETQYF. The DNA for the CDR3 is TGTGCCAGCTCACCATCCCAGGAAGAGACCCAGTACTTC.

This clone was seen only once. The V call is TRBV5-4, the J call TRBJ2-7; weak D call: TRBD1 (6 bases). From germline, CDR1 is SGHNT and CDR2 YYREEE (reference sequence). This CDR3 contains 14 residues. V was shortened by 4 bases and J by 7 bases, with 18 bases between the two germline ends. CDR3 DNA sequence: TGTGCCAGCAGCCACAGGGACACCGTGAAGGAGCAGTACTTC. It specifies CASSHRDTVKEQYF.

The rearrangement joins TRBV30 to TRBJ1-2; D call uncertain. Per germline, CDR1 GTSNPN and CDR2 SVGIG (reference sequence). Deletions cut 0 bases from V and 6 bases from J, with 14 bases between. CDR3 length equals 14 residues. CDR3 nucleotides: TGTGCCTGGAGTGTCGAAACCCTGTGGAATGGCTACACCTTC. Amino acid sequence: CAWSVETLWNGYTF.

V usage is TRBV7-2 and J usage is TRBJ2-3; no firm D call. V lost 0 bases and J 2 bases, leaving 12 bases between the germline ends. Germline-derived CDR1 and CDR2 are SGHTA and FQGNSA. The CDR3 loop spans 16 amino acids. The CDR3: CASSLAGAGVTDTQYF. As DNA, the CDR3 is TGTGCCAGCAGCTTAGCGGGCGCAGGAGTCACAGATACGCAGTATTTT.

The CDR3 region is CASSVGAGASTDTQYF. CDR3 DNA: TGTGCCAGCAGCGTGGGGGCCGGGGCTTCCACAGATACGCAGTATTTT. The chain links TRBV9 to TRBJ2-3; D is possibly TRBD1 (6 bases). CDR1 is SGDLS, CDR2 YYNGEE, per germline. The CDR3 is 16 amino acids. Between the trimmed V and J ends, which lost 2 bases and 2 bases, there was a span of 15 bases.

The V gene is TRBV15, the J gene TRBJ1-1, with TRBD1 matching over 7 bases. V shed 5 bases and J 1 base; nucleotides not matched to a gene: 7. CDR1 is LNHNV, CDR2 YYDKDF, per germline (reference sequence). There are 15 residues in the CDR3. The CDR3 protein is CATSADRTGNTEAFF. The DNA for the CDR3 is TGTGCCACCAGCGCAGACCGGACAGGGAACACTGAAGCTTTCTTT. Complete variable domain (other parts from reference TRBV15 and TRBJ1-1): DAMVIQNPRYQVTQFGKPVTLSCSQTLNHNVMYWYQQKSSQAPKLLFHYYDKDFNNEADTPDNFQSRRPNTSFCFLDIRSPGLGDTAMYLCATSADRTGNTEAFFGQGTRLTVV.

The rearrangement uses TRBV30 and TRBJ1-5, with 9 bases lining up with TRBD1. This CDR3 contains 15 residues. Trimming took 4 bases from V and 4 from J; bases not matched to a gene: 8. Germline CDR1 reads GTSNPN; CDR2 reads SVGIG (reference sequence). The CDR3 bases are TGTGCCTGGAACCCGGGACAGGGCTATAATCAGCCCCAGCATTTT. Protein sequence: CAWNPGQGYNQPQHF.

In its sample, this clone was seen once. The J gene is TRBJ1-3, the V gene TRBV30, with D perhaps TRBD1 (5 bases). The CDR3 length is 15 residues. CDR1 and CDR2 (germline): GTSNPN, SVGIG (reference sequence). Trimming left V 2 bases short and J 1 base short, with 12 bases between. The CDR3 bases are TGTGCCTGGAGTCCCCCAGGGATATCTGGAAACACCATATATTTT. Amino acid sequence: CAWSPPGISGNTIYF.

The rearrangement joins TRBV2 to TRBJ2-3; no firm D call. In germline, CDR1 is SNHLY, CDR2 FYNNEI. This CDR3 has 12 residues. Trimming took 6 bases from V and 2 from J, leaving 6 bases between them. The CDR3 DNA is TGTGCCAGCAGAGGCTACACAGATACGCAGTATTTT. Protein product: CASRGYTDTQYF.

This chain joins TRBV15 and TRBJ2-1; no reliable D call. The CDR3 is 13 amino acids. Trimming took off 0 bases at V and 9 bases at J, with 9 bases between the two ends. The V gene's germline CDR1 is LNHNV and CDR2 YYDKDF (reference sequence). Written as DNA, the CDR3 is TGTGCCACCAGCAGAGATAACGTAGGTGAGCAGTTCTTC. Translated: CATSRDNVGEQFF. Looking up the rest from reference TRBV15 and TRBJ2-1 gives the full variable domain: DAMVIQNPRYQVTQFGKPVTLSCSQTLNHNVMYWYQQKSSQAPKLLFHYYDKDFNNEADTPDNFQSRRPNTSFCFLDIRSPGLGDTAMYLCATSRDNVGEQFFGPGTRLTVL.

The genes are TRBV29-1 and TRBJ2-7, with D uncertain. Germline lookup yields CDR1 SQVTM and CDR2 ANQGSEA. The length of the CDR3 is 13 residues. Trimming cost V 7 bases and J 0 bases, with 13 bases left between them. The CDR3 bases are TGCAGCGCCAATAAGGCCGGCTCCTACGAGCAGTACTTC. Its protein product is CSANKAGSYEQYF.

This clone was counted only a few times. The genes are TRBV11-2 and TRBJ2-7; no definite D call. Trimming took 5 bases from V and 4 from J, leaving 12 bases between them. CDR3 length: 13 residues. The germline V gene encodes CDR1 SGHAT and CDR2 FQNNGV. Here the CDR3 DNA reads TGTGCCAGCAGCAAAGCAGATATATACGAGCAGTACTTC. This sequence encodes CASSKADIYEQYF.

This rearrangement joins TRBV30 to TRBJ2-3, with D uncertain. CDR1 and CDR2 from the germline V gene are GTSNPN and SVGIG (reference sequence). Trimming removed 4 bases from V and 1 base from J, with 9 bases in between. This CDR3 has 13 amino acids. CDR3 residues: CAWNKAGTDTQYF. The DNA of the CDR3 is TGTGCCTGGAATAAGGCAGGCACAGATACGCAGTATTTT.

The chain joins TRBV6-1 to TRBJ2-7; 9 bases are shared with TRBD2. V dropped 4 bases and J dropped 6; count of bases not matched to a gene: 16. CDR3 length: 17 residues. Per the germline V gene, CDR1 is MNHNS and CDR2 is SASEGT. CDR3 amino acids: CASSAPGREGPGGEQYF. The CDR3 region has the DNA TGTGCCAGCAGTGCCCCCGGGCGGGAGGGGCCCGGGGGCGAGCAGTACTTC.

V gene TRBV4-1 combines with J gene TRBJ2-1; D remains ambiguous. This CDR3 is built from 13 residues. V lost 0 bases and J 6 bases, leaving 6 bases between the germline ends. The germline V gene encodes CDR1 MGHRA and CDR2 YSYEKL. The CDR3 coding sequence is TGCGCCAGCAGCCAAGATAAGGTCAATGAGCAGTTCTTC. It yields the protein CASSQDKVNEQFF.

CDR3 DNA: TGTGCCTGGAGTGGGGACCATGAGCAGTTCTTC. It is translated as CAWSGDHEQFF. This chain connects TRBV30 to TRBJ2-1, with D tentatively TRBD1 or TRBD2 (5 bases each). Between the trimmed V and J ends, which lost 1 base and 8 bases, there was a span of 6 bases. The length of the CDR3 is 11 residues. Per germline, CDR1 GTSNPN and CDR2 SVGIG (reference sequence). Full variable domain (outside the CDR3, taken from reference TRBV30 and TRBJ2-1): SQTIHQWPATLVQPVGSPLSLECTVEGTSNPNLYWYRQAAGRGLQLLFYSVGIGQISSEVPQNLSASRPQDRQFILSSKKLLLSDSGFYLCAWSGDHEQFFGPGTRLTVL.

The CDR3 loop is CAWSGAGNEQYF. The DNA of the CDR3 is TGTGCCTGGAGTGGCGCGGGTAACGAGCAGTACTTC. The J gene is TRBJ2-7, the V gene TRBV30; the D gene is possibly TRBD2 (5 bases). Trimming took off 1 base at V and 5 bases at J, with 9 bases between the two ends. In germline, CDR1 is GTSNPN, CDR2 SVGIG (reference sequence). CDR3 length equals 12 residues.

The rearrangement uses TRBV19 and TRBJ2-6; no clear D. The CDR3 covers 16 residues. Trimming stripped 3 bases from V and 0 bases from J, with 9 bases between. The germline V gene encodes CDR1 LNHDA and CDR2 SQIVND (reference sequence). In DNA, the CDR3 is TGTGCCAGTAGTATCGTGTGGACCTCTGGGGCCAACGTCCTGACTTTC. The encoded protein is CASSIVWTSGANVLTF.

The chain recombines TRBV7-2 with TRBJ2-1; TRBD2 aligns across 9 bases. The J segment lost 9 bases and the V segment lost 7 bases, leaving 16 bases of the junction unmatched. The CDR3 is 16 amino acids. Germline CDR1 SGHTA, CDR2 FQGNSA. The CDR3 here is CASTQGAGGPWGEQFF. The CDR3 DNA is TGTGCCAGCACCCAAGGGGCGGGAGGGCCCTGGGGTGAGCAGTTCTTC.

The chain combines TRBV5-1 with TRBJ2-3, with 9 bases fitting TRBD1. CDR3 length: 14 amino acids. Per the germline V gene, CDR1 is SGHRS and CDR2 is YFSETQ. Trimming took 5 bases from V and 3 from J; bases not matched to a gene: 4. For the CDR3, the DNA is TGCGCCAGCAGTACAGGGGGCTGGACAGATACGCAGTATTTT. This encodes CASSTGGWTDTQYF.

This clone was seen a few times. V gene TRBV7-2 combines with J gene TRBJ2-7; 8 bases are shared with TRBD1. Germline loops: CDR1 SGHTA, CDR2 FQGNSA. The length of the CDR3 is 14 residues. The V segment lost 3 bases and the J segment 4 bases; nucleotides outside the gene matches: 5. The CDR3 DNA reads TGTGCCAGCAGCTTCTCCAGGGGGCTATACGAGCAGTACTTC. The encoded protein is CASSFSRGLYEQYF.